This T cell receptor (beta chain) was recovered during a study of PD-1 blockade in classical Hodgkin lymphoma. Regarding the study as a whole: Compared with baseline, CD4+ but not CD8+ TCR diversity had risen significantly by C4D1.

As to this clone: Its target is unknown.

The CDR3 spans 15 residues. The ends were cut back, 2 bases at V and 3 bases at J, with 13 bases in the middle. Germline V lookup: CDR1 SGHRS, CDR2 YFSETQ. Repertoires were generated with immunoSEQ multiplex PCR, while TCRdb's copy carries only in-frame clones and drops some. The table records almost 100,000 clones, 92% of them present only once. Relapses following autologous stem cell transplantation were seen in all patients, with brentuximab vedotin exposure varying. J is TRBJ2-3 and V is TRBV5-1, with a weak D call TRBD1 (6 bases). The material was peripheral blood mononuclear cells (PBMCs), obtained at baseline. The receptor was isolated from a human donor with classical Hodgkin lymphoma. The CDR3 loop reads CASSLGGVKTDTQYF. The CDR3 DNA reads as TGCGCCAGCAGCTTAGGGGGAGTTAAGACAGATACGCAGTATTTT.